These 30 T cell receptor beta chains were sequenced from one sample in a study of breast tumors, draining lymph nodes, adjacent tissues (dated by TCRdb to about 2016). The lymph node samples were taken from the axillary draining lymph nodes of breast cancer patients. Libraries were made using multiplex PCR. Instrument used: Illumina HiSeq 2000. The raw public reads went through TCRdb reprocessing: fastp at Q25, MiXCR clone calling, in-frame beta chains kept. Each CDR3 protein appears once, grouped with its most common genes and DNA. The table for this sample lists around 250,000 distinct CDR3 sequences; under 40% of them were counted only once. The ten largest account for approximately 3.6% of the sample. Specimen: axillary lymph node tissue. Receptors were obtained from a female donor with breast cancer. Some clones in this sample may be carry-over from other donors' samples.

This clonotype was detected a few times. A much larger clone lies a single base off, so this may be a read error. V gene TRBV7-3 combines with J gene TRBJ2-5; D is possibly TRBD1 (5 bases). The CDR3 extends over 15 amino acids. Germline CDR1 is SGHTA and CDR2 is FQGTGA. CDR3 in amino acids: CASSPQGQKEETQHF. CDR3 bases: TGTGCCAGCAGCCCCCAGGGTCAAAAAGAAGAGACCCAGCACTTC.

This chain links TRBV20-1 with TRBJ1-4; D remains unclear. The V gene lost 6 bases and the J gene lost 8 bases, with 19 bases spanning the gap. The germline V gene has CDR1 DFQATT and CDR2 SNEGSKA (reference sequence). The CDR3 length is 14 residues. The CDR3 sequence: CSADSLLGGEKLFF. The CDR3 DNA reads as TGCAGTGCCGACTCCCTTCTAGGTGGGGAAAAACTGTTTTTT.

As to this clonotype: This may stem from a read error, because a much larger clone lies one nucleotide away. This chain joins TRBV9 and TRBJ2-1; tentatively, D is TRBD2 (5 bases). CDR1 and CDR2 (germline): SGDLS, YYNGEE. The CDR3 contains 15 residues. The CDR3 nucleotides are TGTGCCAGCAGCGAATGGACGTCCGACTACAATGAGCCGTTCTTC. It yields the protein CASSEWTSDYNEPFF.

This sequence joins TRBV7-3 and TRBJ2-1; 9 nucleotides match TRBD2. From germline, CDR1 is SGHTA and CDR2 FQGTGA. The length of the CDR3 is 14 residues. Germline trimming cut 8 bases from V and 7 bases from J; bases unmatched to any gene: 9. The CDR3 here is CASGIAGEWNEQFF. In nucleotides, the CDR3 is TGTGCCAGCGGAATAGCGGGAGAGTGGAATGAGCAGTTCTTC.

For this clonotype: A much larger clone lies a single base off, so this may be a read error. V and J are TRBV4-3 and TRBJ1-3; D is unresolved. Trimming stripped 4 bases from V and 0 bases from J, with 13 bases between. Germline V gives CDR1 LGHNA, CDR2 YSLEER. The CDR3 covers 16 residues. The CDR3 reads CASSLDWGNSGNTIYF. Written as DNA, the CDR3 is TGCGCCAGCAGCCTAGATTGGGGAAACTCTGGAAACACCATATATTTT.

This clonotype has a handful of counts. This chain links TRBV6-5 with TRBJ1-3; D is perhaps TRBD1 (5 bases). Trimming left V 5 bases short and J 0 bases short, with 14 bases between. CDR1 and CDR2 (germline): MNHEY, SVGAGI. This CDR3 region has 16 residues. DNA of the CDR3: TGTGCCAGCAGTGACCGGGACTCAAACTCTGGAAACACCATATATTTT. Its translation is CASSDRDSNSGNTIYF.

This clonotype came up many times. V gene TRBV4-3 combines with J gene TRBJ1-4; D is uncertain. Trimming left V 1 base short and J 8 bases short, with 14 bases between. Per germline, CDR1 LGHNA and CDR2 YSLEER. This CDR3 is 15 amino acids long. The CDR3 DNA follows: TGCGCCAGCAGCCAAGGGGGAGGGAAGGGAGAAAAACTGTTTTTT. Its translation: CASSQGGGKGEKLFF.

This chain links TRBV11-3 with TRBJ2-1; no clear D. The CDR3 runs to 13 residues. CDR1 is SGHNT and CDR2 is YENEEA in the germline V gene. V was trimmed by 7 bases and J by 5 bases, leaving 12 bases between them. CDR3: CASTYRLNNEQFF. In nucleotides, the CDR3 is TGTGCCAGCACCTACCGGCTTAACAATGAGCAGTTCTTC.

This clonotype was counted ten times or more. The J gene is TRBJ2-5, the V gene TRBV20-1, with 8 bases matching TRBD2. This CDR3 spans 15 amino acids. The germline V gene encodes CDR1 DFQATT and CDR2 SNEGSKA (reference sequence). Trimming removed 2 bases from V and 4 bases from J; junction bases left unmatched: 9. CDR3 DNA sequence: TGCAGTGCTAGAAAACCGGGACTAGGAGTAGAGACCCAGTACTTC. Protein product: CSARKPGLGVETQYF.

This clonotype was found a few times. This could be a read error, since a much larger clone is one nucleotide away. The chain is built from TRBV9 and TRBJ1-4; TRBD1 is a possible D gene (6 bases). This CDR3 is 16 amino acids long. CDR1 SGDLS and CDR2 YYNGEE come from the germline V gene. The CDR3 is CASSNRGQPSSETLFF. Written as DNA, the CDR3 is TGTGCCAGCAGCAATCGCGGACAGCCGAGCAGTGAAACACTGTTTTTT.

In its sample, this clonotype was seen many times. The rearrangement uses TRBV12-3 or TRBV12-4 and TRBJ2-3; TRBD2 matches 10 bases. The CDR3 spans 17 residues. The V and J ends lost 5 bases and 1 base, in that order; junction bases with no gene match: 9. The CDR3 here is CASSTAGTSVRTDTQYF. The DNA of the CDR3 is TGTGCCAGCAGTACTGCCGGGACTAGCGTGCGCACAGATACGCAGTATTTT.

The chain uses TRBV10-3 and TRBJ2-3; D gene unclear. The length of the CDR3 is 12 residues. CDR1 and CDR2 from the germline V gene are ENHRY and SYGVKD. The ends were cut back, 10 bases at V and 0 bases at J, with 8 bases in the middle. DNA of the CDR3: TGTGCCAGCTGCCCCAGCACAGATACGCAGTATTTT. Protein: CASCPSTDTQYF.

Only one count was recorded for this clonotype. CDR3 residues: CASRPGTGFYGYTF. The CDR3 DNA is TGTGCCAGCAGACCCGGGACAGGGTTCTATGGCTACACCTTC. The chain carries TRBV2 and TRBJ1-2; 9 nucleotides line up with TRBD1. The junction had 6 bases not matched to a gene; V was cut back by 6 bases and J by 4 bases. There are 14 residues in the CDR3. The germline V gene has CDR1 SNHLY and CDR2 FYNNEI.

This clonotype showed up many times. The chain joins TRBV6-5 to TRBJ2-1, with 14 bases that match TRBD2. The length of the CDR3 is 15 residues. Trimming cost V 6 bases and J 7 bases; bases outside gene matches: 5. Looked up from germline, CDR1 is MNHEY and CDR2 is SVGAGI. Here the CDR3 DNA reads TGTGCCAGCAGGTTGGGACTAGCGGGAGTAAATGAGCAGTTCTTC. Residues: CASRLGLAGVNEQFF.

Many counts were recorded for this clonotype. CDR3 in DNA: TGCAGTGCTAGCGAACATATGAGCTATGGCTACACCTTC. It codes for CSASEHMSYGYTF. This chain links TRBV20-1 with TRBJ1-2; no firm D call. Trimming cost V 3 bases and J 4 bases, with 12 bases left between them. Looked up from germline, CDR1 is DFQATT and CDR2 is SNEGSKA (reference sequence). The CDR3 consists of 13 residues.

The sample holds many counts of this clonotype. The rearrangement uses TRBV19 and TRBJ2-1; no clear D. Germline values: CDR1 LNHDA, CDR2 SQIVND (reference sequence). The germline V and J ends were trimmed by 7 bases and 9 bases, with 10 bases remaining between them. This CDR3 region has 11 residues. The CDR3 sequence is CASTLYGEQFF. The CDR3 DNA reads as TGTGCCAGTACCCTGTACGGTGAGCAGTTCTTC.

This rearrangement joins TRBV11-2 to TRBJ2-2; D is unclear. The germline V gene encodes CDR1 SGHAT and CDR2 FQNNGV. Deletions cut 8 bases from V and 1 base from J, with 11 bases between. This CDR3 is 14 amino acids long. The CDR3 DNA reads TGTGCCAGCGGAGAAGGAATGAACACCGGGGAGCTGTTTTTT. Translating it yields CASGEGMNTGELFF.

A few counts support this clonotype. The J gene is TRBJ2-5, the V gene TRBV7-2, with D perhaps matching TRBD2 (8 bases). Per germline, CDR1 SGHTA and CDR2 FQGNSA. The V end was cut by 7 bases, the J end by 9 bases, with 30 bases between. The CDR3 length is 17 residues. The CDR3 coding sequence is TGTGCCAGCATTAGGGGGATACGGGGGGGCCAGGGGGAGCCCCAGTACTTC. Its translation: CASIRGIRGGQGEPQYF.

In the case of this clonotype: This is likely a read error, given that the CDR3 carries no conserved phenylalanine or tryptophan at its end. It is unclear where the CDR3 begins or ends on the DNA, so no DNA is shown, and the CDR3 is as TCRdb lists it. The V call is TRBV7-2, the J call TRBJ2-5; the table assigns TRBD1, which was not confirmed against the DNA. The CDR3 is made up of 17 amino acids, end residues included. In germline, CDR1 is SGHTA, CDR2 FQGNSA. The CDR3 sequence: CASSDRNGGGGGYPFGS.

The chain combines TRBV7-2 with TRBJ2-1; D is unresolved. Germline CDR1 SGHTA, CDR2 FQGNSA. CDR3 size: 14 residues. The V end was cut by 6 bases, the J end by 7 bases, with 16 bases between. The CDR3 protein is CASSYSLDQNEQFF. Here the CDR3 DNA reads TGTGCCAGCAGTTACTCGTTAGACCAAAATGAGCAGTTCTTC.

This clonotype has ten or more counts. J is TRBJ1-5 and V is TRBV6-1; possibly TRBD1 for D (6 bases). CDR1 is MNHNS, CDR2 SASEGT, per germline. CDR3 length: 14 residues. Trimming took 6 bases from V and 0 from J, leaving 9 bases between them. The CDR3 spells CASRDSNSNQPQHF. The CDR3 nucleotides are TGTGCCAGCAGGGACAGCAATAGCAATCAGCCCCAGCATTTT.

Concerning this clonotype: A read error is possible here, since a much larger clone lies one base away. Here the CDR3 omits its conserved ending phenylalanine or tryptophan, so a read error is the likely source. The chain links TRBV7-2 to TRBJ2-7; D is undetermined. Germline CDR1 is SGHTA and CDR2 is FQGNSA. The CDR3 extends over 13 amino acids. Trimming shortened V by 1 base and J by 6 bases, and 10 bases separated the two germline ends. The CDR3 protein is CASSLGYDREQYL. Written as DNA, the CDR3 is TGTGCCAGCAGCTTAGGATACGACCGCGAGCAGTACCTC.

There are many counts of this clonotype. The chain carries TRBV29-1 and TRBJ2-1, with 10 bases matching TRBD1. Per germline, CDR1 SQVTM and CDR2 ANQGSEA. The ends lost 4 bases at V and 7 bases at J; junction bases unmatched: 7. The CDR3 runs 14 residues. The CDR3 bases are TGCAGCGTTGGAGGGACAGGGGATGGAAATGAGCAGTTCTTC. It is translated as CSVGGTGDGNEQFF.

This clonotype was detected many times. The chain links TRBV2 to TRBJ1-6, with 7 bases lining up with TRBD1. The V gene end was trimmed by 6 bases and the J gene end by 0 bases; junction bases not matched to a gene: 11. Germline V gene sequence: CDR1 SNHLY, CDR2 FYNNEI. The CDR3 length is 18 residues. The CDR3, as DNA: TGTGCCAGCAGAGGAGAGACAGGGAAAAGCTCCTATAATTCACCCCTCCACTTT. Protein product: CASRGETGKSSYNSPLHF.

The rearrangement joins TRBV29-1 to TRBJ2-7; possibly TRBD1 for D (5 bases). CDR3 length equals 13 residues. The germline V and J ends were trimmed by 3 bases and 7 bases, with 16 bases remaining between them. In germline, CDR1 is SQVTM, CDR2 ANQGSEA. The CDR3 region has the DNA TGCAGCGTTGATGTCACCTCAGGGCTTGAGCAGTACTTC. Protein: CSVDVTSGLEQYF.

This clonotype came up a few times. A much larger clone sits a single nucleotide away, making a read error possible. V and J are TRBV13 and TRBJ1-2; weak D call: TRBD1 (6 bases). This CDR3 has 14 amino acids. V was clipped by 5 bases and J by 0 bases, with 10 bases between them. The germline V gene encodes CDR1 PRHDT and CDR2 FYEKMQ (reference sequence). The CDR3 DNA reads as TGTGCCAGCAGCCCGCCAGGGGCTAACTATGGCTACACCTTC. Residues: CASSPPGANYGYTF.

In this sample, this clonotype turned up many times. The chain has TRBV11-2 and TRBJ1-3; no clear D gene. Germline V lookup: CDR1 SGHAT, CDR2 FQNNGV. The CDR3 contains 13 residues. V was trimmed by 1 base and J by 4 bases, leaving 5 bases between them. The CDR3 loop reads CASSLGWGNTIYF. CDR3 nucleotide sequence: TGTGCCAGCAGCTTAGGTTGGGGAAACACCATATATTTT.

CDR3 protein: CASRPAGGLVDTQYF. The CDR3 DNA is TGTGCCAGCAGACCCGCGGGAGGGCTTGTAGATACGCAGTATTTT. The J gene is TRBJ2-3, the V gene TRBV7-2, with 9 bases identical to TRBD2. CDR1 and CDR2 from the germline V gene are SGHTA and FQGNSA. V gave up 6 bases and J gave up 5 bases; unmatched junction bases: 9. The CDR3 has 15 amino acids.

The V call is TRBV25-1, the J call TRBJ2-7, with D uncertain. Germline values: CDR1 MGHDK, CDR2 SYGVNS. This CDR3 has 16 amino acids. The ends were cut back, 4 bases at V and 0 bases at J, with 16 bases in the middle. The CDR3 region has the DNA TGTGCCAGCAGTGCCCCATCTCCCGGCAGCTCCTACGAGCAGTACTTC. This encodes CASSAPSPGSSYEQYF.

This clonotype was observed at least ten times. This chain connects TRBV5-6 to TRBJ2-3, with a weak D call TRBD1 (5 bases). The CDR3 spans 16 residues. CDR1 and CDR2 (germline): SGHDT, YYEEEE. V was pared by 0 bases and J by 4 bases, with 15 bases between. Here the CDR3 reads CASSLAGGASPDTQYF. CDR3 DNA sequence: TGTGCCAGCAGCTTGGCCGGTGGGGCCTCACCAGATACGCAGTATTTT.